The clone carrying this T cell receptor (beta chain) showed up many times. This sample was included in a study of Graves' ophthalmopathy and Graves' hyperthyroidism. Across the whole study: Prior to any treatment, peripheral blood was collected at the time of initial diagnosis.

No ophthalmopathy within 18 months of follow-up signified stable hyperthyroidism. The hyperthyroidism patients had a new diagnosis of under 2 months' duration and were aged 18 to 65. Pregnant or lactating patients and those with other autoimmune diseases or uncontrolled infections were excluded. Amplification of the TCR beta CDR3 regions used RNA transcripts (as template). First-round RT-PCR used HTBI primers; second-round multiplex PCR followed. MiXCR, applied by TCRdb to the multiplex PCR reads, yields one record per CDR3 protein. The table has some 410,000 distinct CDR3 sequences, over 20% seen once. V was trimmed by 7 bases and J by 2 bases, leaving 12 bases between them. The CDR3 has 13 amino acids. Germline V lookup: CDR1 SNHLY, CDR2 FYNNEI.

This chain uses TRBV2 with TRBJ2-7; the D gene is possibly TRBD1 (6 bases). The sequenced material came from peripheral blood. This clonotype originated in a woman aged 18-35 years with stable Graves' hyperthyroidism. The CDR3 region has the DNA TGTGCCAGCACCGACAGGACCGCCTACGAGCAGTACTTC. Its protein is CASTDRTAYEQYF.